These 7 T cell receptor beta chains share one sample of origin, sequenced in a study of blood T cell repertoires in COVID-19. Assay: immunoSEQ multiplex PCR; the TCRdb copy retains only in-frame clones and omits some. Seen here are under 90,000 clones, 80% observed once, and the top ten hold less than 15%. The sample was peripheral blood. Receptors originate from a human donor in a cohort sampled during active COVID-19.

The chain carries TRBV6-2 or TRBV6-3 and TRBJ2-3, with 7 positions matching TRBD2. J gave up 5 bases and V 5 bases, and 13 bases lay outside the gene matches. Germline loops: CDR1 MNHEY, CDR2 SVGEGT. The CDR3 totals 16 residues. The CDR3 bases are TGTGCCAGCAGTCCCCCGGCGGGGAGGGTGGGAGATACGCAGTATTTT. Encoded protein: CASSPPAGRVGDTQYF.

A remark on this clone: Other DNA sequences from this sample encode an identical CDR3 as well. The chain employs TRBV5-1 and TRBJ2-7; 7 nucleotides agree with TRBD1. CDR1 and CDR2 from the germline V gene are SGHRS and YFSETQ. The length of the CDR3 is 15 residues. J gave up 0 bases and V 1 base, and 4 bases lay outside the gene matches. The CDR3 nucleotides are TGCGCCAGCAGCTTGAAAGGGGGCCTCTCCTACGAGCAGTACTTC. Translating it yields CASSLKGGLSYEQYF.

The V call is TRBV19, the J call TRBJ1-1; TRBD1 agrees at 9 bases. V shed 4 bases and J 5 bases; nucleotides not matched to a gene: 11. The germline gives CDR1 LNHDA, CDR2 SQIVND (reference sequence). CDR3 size: 16 residues. The DNA for the CDR3 is TGTGCCAGTAGTACAGGGACAGGGTATAGGTGGACTGAAGCTTTCTTT. Residues: CASSTGTGYRWTEAFF.

This clone appeared once. The chain recombines TRBV3-1 (or the pseudogene TRBV3-2) with TRBJ2-5; 12 bases are a match to TRBD2. CDR3 length: 17 amino acids. Per germline, CDR1 LGHDT and CDR2 YNNKEL (reference sequence). With V trimmed by 1 base and J by 5 bases, 8 bases remained unmatched. The CDR3 DNA reads TGTGCCAGCAGCCAAGGGCTAGCGGGAGGGCAGGGTGAGACCCAGTACTTC. Protein product: CASSQGLAGGQGETQYF.

V is TRBV2 and J is TRBJ2-7; 10 bases are shared with TRBD1. The CDR3 runs 14 residues. Unmatched junction bases numbered 9, after V lost 3 bases and J lost 10 bases. Germline V gene lookup returns CDR1 SNHLY and CDR2 FYNNEI. The chain's CDR3 is CASSDVGTGDYQYF. CDR3 coding DNA: TGTGCCAGCAGTGATGTAGGGACAGGGGATTACCAGTACTTC.

The chain is built from TRBV5-1 and TRBJ2-7; TRBD1 agrees at 8 bases. This CDR3 has 15 amino acids. Germline V gives CDR1 SGHRS, CDR2 YFSETQ. J was trimmed by 0 bases and V by 4 bases; bases with no gene match: 6. The CDR3 nucleotides read TGCGCCAGCAGCCCCAGACAGGGGAGCTCCTACGAGCAGTACTTC. Its translation is CASSPRQGSSYEQYF.

CDR3 sequence: CASSRDRGRGNTIYF. The CDR3 DNA reads as TGTGCCAGCAGCCGAGACAGGGGTAGAGGAAACACCATATATTTT. The chain combines TRBV3-1 (or the pseudogene TRBV3-2) with TRBJ1-3; 8 nucleotides align to TRBD1. Germline CDR1 reads LGHDT; CDR2 reads YNNKEL (reference sequence). This CDR3 has 15 residues. V lost 4 bases and J lost 4; bases outside the gene matches: 6.